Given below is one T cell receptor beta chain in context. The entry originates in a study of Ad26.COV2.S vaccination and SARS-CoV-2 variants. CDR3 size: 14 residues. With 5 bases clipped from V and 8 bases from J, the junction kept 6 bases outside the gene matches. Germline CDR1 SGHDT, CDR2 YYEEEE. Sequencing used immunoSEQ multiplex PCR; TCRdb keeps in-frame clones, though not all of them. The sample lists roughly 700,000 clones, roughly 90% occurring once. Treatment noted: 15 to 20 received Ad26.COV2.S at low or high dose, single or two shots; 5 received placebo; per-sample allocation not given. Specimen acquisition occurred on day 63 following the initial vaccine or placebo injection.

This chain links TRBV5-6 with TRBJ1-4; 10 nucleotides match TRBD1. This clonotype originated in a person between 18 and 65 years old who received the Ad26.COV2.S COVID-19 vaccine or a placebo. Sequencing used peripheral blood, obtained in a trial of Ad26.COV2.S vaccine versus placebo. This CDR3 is CASSYRTGGEKLFF. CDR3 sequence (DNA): TGTGCCAGCAGTTACCGGACAGGGGGAGAAAAACTGTTTTTT.